The present entry profiles one TCR beta chain with its context. TCRdb keeps only in-frame clones here, not all; method: immunoSEQ multiplex PCR. The table records 130,000 to 150,000 clones, roughly three quarters of them present only once. The data were obtained in a study of blood T cell repertoires in COVID-19. The sequencing input was peripheral blood. The origin of this receptor is a woman aged 55-70 years with acute or convalescent COVID-19.

The CDR3 here is CASSPAGGREYEQFF. In DNA, the CDR3 is TGTGCCAGCAGCCCAGCAGGAGGGCGGGAATATGAGCAGTTCTTC. The chain has TRBV3-1 (or the pseudogene TRBV3-2) and TRBJ2-1; tentatively, D is TRBD2 (6 bases). Germline V gives CDR1 LGHDT, CDR2 YNNKEL (reference sequence). V was clipped by 4 bases and J by 8 bases, with 18 bases between them. CDR3 length: 15 residues.